This T cell receptor (beta chain) was obtained from a study of control samples from healthy donors and cancer patients. Measured with immunoSEQ multiplex PCR; TCRdb has only the in-frame clones, and not every one. The table includes some 67,000 clones, around 87% detected once. Germline V gene lookup returns CDR1 KGHDR and CDR2 SFDVKD. V lost 9 bases and J 8 bases, leaving 15 bases between the germline ends. The CDR3 is 12 amino acids. The sequence was obtained from a woman aged 45-60 years with head and neck cancer. The sample consisted of PBMCs. This chain links TRBV24-1 with TRBJ1-1; D possibly corresponds to TRBD1 (6 bases). For the CDR3, the DNA is TGTGCCACCGGCACCCCCGGGGGCGAAGCTTTCTTT. It yields the protein CATGTPGGEAFF.